This T cell receptor (beta chain) originates from a study of blood T cell repertoires in COVID-19. As originally analysed: Estimation of nucleated cell counts relied on the amplification of reference gene primers. Some clones are missing from TCRdb's copy, which holds only in-frame ones; the method was immunoSEQ multiplex PCR. D and trimming come from the DNA, and the V and J calls and clone size come from that table. The table lists a few hundred thousand clones, 88% of them singletons. Assignments of participants to cohorts depended upon their own reported clinical history. Up to 2 weeks before entering the study, exposed participants had met a COVID-19 case. There are 15 residues in the CDR3. Per germline, CDR1 ENHRY and CDR2 SYGVKD. Trimming at V came to 5 bases and at J to 4 bases, leaving 5 bases not matched to a gene.

V is TRBV10-3 and J is TRBJ1-5; 10 positions agree with TRBD1. The TCR was taken from a woman aged 40-49 years who had been exposed to COVID-19. The sample consisted of PBMCs or T cells enriched from blood (not recorded which). The CDR3 here is CAISNRTGGNQPQHF. DNA of the CDR3: TGTGCCATCAGTAACCGGACAGGGGGTAATCAGCCCCAGCATTTT.